The clone carrying this T cell receptor (beta chain) has a count of ten or more. Unique molecular identifiers were incorporated when the TCRbeta library was constructed. Via MiXCR, TCRdb re-called the PCR reads, giving one row per CDR3 protein. The sample shows about 610,000 distinct CDR3 sequences, about 10% of them seen only once. The record originates from a study of T-cell reconstitution after alpha-beta-depleted transplantation in children. V gave up 5 bases and J gave up 3 bases, with 11 bases separating them. The CDR3 has 12 amino acids. Germline CDR1 and CDR2: SQVTM and ANQGSEA. This sample comprised PBMCs from the stem cell graft donor, obtained from the stem cell graft. This chain connects TRBV29-1 to TRBJ2-7; D might be TRBD1 (6 bases). This receptor was identified in a human donor who donated a stem cell graft to a child with acute myeloid leukemia. The CDR3 is CSVRTGFYEQYF. In nucleotides, the CDR3 is TGCAGCGTTCGCACAGGGTTCTACGAGCAGTACTTC.